This T cell receptor (beta chain) was sequenced for a study of T cell responses to AZD1222 COVID-19 vaccine. Study-level results: Mostly white British, mostly female donors; authors suggested clonal diversity may be underestimated. Spike-specific TCR breadth and depth both grew after two AZD1222 doses.

With respect to this clone: Its cognate antigen is unknown.

Repertoires were generated with immunoSEQ multiplex PCR, while TCRdb's copy carries only in-frame clones and drops some. This sample's table has over 140,000 clones. From germline, CDR1 is LNHDA and CDR2 SQIVND (reference sequence). V trimming: 6 bases; J trimming: 6 bases; junction bases outside the gene matches: 8. The CDR3 is 15 residues long. Input material: peripheral blood. This clonotype was obtained from an adult in good health. This chain joins TRBV19 and TRBJ2-4, with 10 positions matching TRBD2. CDR3 amino acids: CASSISAGGPNIQYF. For the CDR3, the DNA is TGTGCCAGTAGCATATCAGCGGGGGGGCCAAACATTCAGTACTTC.